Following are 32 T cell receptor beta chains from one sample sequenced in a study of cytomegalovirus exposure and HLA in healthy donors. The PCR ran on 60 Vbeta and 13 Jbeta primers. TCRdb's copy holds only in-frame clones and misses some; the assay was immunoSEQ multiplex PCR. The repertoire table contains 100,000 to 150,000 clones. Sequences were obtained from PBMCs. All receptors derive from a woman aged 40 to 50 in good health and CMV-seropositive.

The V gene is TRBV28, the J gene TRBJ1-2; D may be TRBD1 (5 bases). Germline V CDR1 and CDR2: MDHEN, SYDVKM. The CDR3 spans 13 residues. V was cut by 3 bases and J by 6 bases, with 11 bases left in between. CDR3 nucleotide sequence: TGTGCCAGCAGTTTTGGGGGGGGAGATGGCTACACCTTC. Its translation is CASSFGGGDGYTF.

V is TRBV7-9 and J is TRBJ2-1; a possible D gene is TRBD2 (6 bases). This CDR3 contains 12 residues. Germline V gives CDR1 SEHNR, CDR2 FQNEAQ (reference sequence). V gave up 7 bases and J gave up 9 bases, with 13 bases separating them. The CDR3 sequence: CASTNSGPEQFF. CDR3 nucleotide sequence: TGTGCCAGCACGAATAGCGGTCCTGAGCAGTTCTTC.

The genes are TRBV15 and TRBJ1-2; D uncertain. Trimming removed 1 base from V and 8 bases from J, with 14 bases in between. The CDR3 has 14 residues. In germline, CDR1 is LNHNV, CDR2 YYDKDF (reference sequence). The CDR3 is CATSRAPPDTGYTF. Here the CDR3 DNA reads TGTGCCACCAGCAGAGCCCCTCCCGACACCGGCTACACCTTC.

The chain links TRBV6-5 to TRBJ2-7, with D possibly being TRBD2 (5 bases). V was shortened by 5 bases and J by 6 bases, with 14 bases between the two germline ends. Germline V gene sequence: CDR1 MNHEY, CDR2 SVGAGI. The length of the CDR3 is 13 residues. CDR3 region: CASSRSREGEQYF. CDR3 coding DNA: TGTGCCAGCAGTCGATCCCGAGAGGGCGAGCAGTACTTC.

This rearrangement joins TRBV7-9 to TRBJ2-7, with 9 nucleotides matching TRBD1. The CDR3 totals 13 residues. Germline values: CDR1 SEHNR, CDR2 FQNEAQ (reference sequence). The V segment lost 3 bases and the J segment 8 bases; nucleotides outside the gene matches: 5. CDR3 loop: CASSFPTGGQQYF. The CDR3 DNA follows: TGTGCCAGCAGCTTCCCGACAGGGGGTCAGCAGTACTTC.

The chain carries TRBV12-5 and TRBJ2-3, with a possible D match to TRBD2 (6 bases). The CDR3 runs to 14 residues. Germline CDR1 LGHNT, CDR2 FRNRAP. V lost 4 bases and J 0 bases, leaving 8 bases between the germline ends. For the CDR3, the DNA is TGTGCTAGTGGTTACGGGGGTAGCACAGATACGCAGTATTTT. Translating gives CASGYGGSTDTQYF.

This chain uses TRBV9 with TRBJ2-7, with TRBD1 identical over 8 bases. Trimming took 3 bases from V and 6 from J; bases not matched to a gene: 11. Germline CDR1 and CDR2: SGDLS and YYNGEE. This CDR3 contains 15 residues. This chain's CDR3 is CASSGGTGRSGEQYF. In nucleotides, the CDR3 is TGTGCCAGCAGCGGAGGGACAGGCCGATCGGGCGAGCAGTACTTC.

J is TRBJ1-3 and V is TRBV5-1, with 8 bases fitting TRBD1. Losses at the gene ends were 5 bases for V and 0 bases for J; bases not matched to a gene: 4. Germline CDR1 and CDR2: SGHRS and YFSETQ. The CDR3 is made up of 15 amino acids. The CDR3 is CASRITGGSGNTIYF. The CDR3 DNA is TGCGCCAGCAGGATCACAGGGGGCTCTGGAAACACCATATATTTT.

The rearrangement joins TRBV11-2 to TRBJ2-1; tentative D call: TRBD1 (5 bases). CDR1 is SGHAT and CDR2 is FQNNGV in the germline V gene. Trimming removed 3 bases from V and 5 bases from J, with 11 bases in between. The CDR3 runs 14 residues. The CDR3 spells CASSFSRVDNEQFF. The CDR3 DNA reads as TGTGCCAGCAGCTTTTCCAGGGTCGACAATGAGCAGTTCTTC.

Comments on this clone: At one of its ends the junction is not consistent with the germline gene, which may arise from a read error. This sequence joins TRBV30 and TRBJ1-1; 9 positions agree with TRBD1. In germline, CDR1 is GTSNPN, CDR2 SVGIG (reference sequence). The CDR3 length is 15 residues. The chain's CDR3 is CTWSTGTGKNTEAFF. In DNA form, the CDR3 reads TGTACCTGGAGTACTGGGACAGGGAAAAACACTGAAGCTTTCTTT.

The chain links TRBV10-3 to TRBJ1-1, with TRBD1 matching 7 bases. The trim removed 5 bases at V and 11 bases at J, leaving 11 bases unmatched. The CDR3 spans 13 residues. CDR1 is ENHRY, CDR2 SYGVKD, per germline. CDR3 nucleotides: TGTGCCATCAGTATACAGGGGAGTCTTATGGCTTTCTTT. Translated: CAISIQGSLMAFF.

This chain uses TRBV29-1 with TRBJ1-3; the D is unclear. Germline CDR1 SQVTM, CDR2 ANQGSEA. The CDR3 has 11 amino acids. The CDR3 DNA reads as TGCGTCTCAGGCTCTGGAAACACCATATATTTT. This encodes CVSGSGNTIYF.

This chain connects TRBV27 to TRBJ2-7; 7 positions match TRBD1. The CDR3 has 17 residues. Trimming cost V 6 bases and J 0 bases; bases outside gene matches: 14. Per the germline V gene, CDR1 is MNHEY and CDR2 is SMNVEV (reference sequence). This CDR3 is CASSLLTAGGYSYEQYF. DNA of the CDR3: TGTGCCAGCAGCCTCCTGACGGCAGGGGGATACTCCTACGAGCAGTACTTC.

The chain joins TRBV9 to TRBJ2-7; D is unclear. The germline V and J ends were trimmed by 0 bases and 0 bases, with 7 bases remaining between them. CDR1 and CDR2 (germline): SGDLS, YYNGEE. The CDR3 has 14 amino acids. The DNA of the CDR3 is TGTGCCAGCAGCGTAGAAGCACTCTCCTACGAGCAGTACTTC. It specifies CASSVEALSYEQYF.

The CDR3 here is CASSVSGRESEEQFF. Here the CDR3 DNA reads TGCGCCAGCAGCGTGAGCGGGAGGGAATCTGAAGAGCAGTTCTTC. The genes are TRBV5-1 and TRBJ2-1, with TRBD2 identical over 10 bases. Germline-derived CDR1 and CDR2 are SGHRS and YFSETQ. V was clipped by 4 bases and J by 10 bases; unmatched bases: 11. The CDR3 covers 15 residues.

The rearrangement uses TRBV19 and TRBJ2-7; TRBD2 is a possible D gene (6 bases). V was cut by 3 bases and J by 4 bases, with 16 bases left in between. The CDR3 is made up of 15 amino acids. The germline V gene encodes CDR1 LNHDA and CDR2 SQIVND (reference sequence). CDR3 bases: TGTGCCAGTAGTATCTCCAGGGAGGCGGCGTACGAGCAGTACTTC. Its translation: CASSISREAAYEQYF.

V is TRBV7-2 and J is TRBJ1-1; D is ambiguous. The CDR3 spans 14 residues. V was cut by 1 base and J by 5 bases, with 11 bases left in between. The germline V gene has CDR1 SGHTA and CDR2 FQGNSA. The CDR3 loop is CASSLVGLGTEAFF. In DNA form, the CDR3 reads TGTGCCAGCAGCTTAGTTGGGCTGGGTACTGAAGCTTTCTTT.

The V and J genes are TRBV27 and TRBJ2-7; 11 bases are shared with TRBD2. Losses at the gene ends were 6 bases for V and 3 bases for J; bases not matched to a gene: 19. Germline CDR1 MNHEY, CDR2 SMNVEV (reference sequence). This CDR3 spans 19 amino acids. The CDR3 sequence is CASSSNPGTSGDRSYEQYF. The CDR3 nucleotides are TGTGCCAGCAGCAGCAACCCCGGGACTAGCGGAGATCGGAGCTACGAGCAGTACTTC.

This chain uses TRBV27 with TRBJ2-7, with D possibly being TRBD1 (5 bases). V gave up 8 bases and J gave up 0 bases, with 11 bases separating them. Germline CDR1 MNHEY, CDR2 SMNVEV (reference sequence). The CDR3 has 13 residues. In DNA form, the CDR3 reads TGTGCCAGCGCCGGGCAGGGCTCCTACGAGCAGTACTTC. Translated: CASAGQGSYEQYF.

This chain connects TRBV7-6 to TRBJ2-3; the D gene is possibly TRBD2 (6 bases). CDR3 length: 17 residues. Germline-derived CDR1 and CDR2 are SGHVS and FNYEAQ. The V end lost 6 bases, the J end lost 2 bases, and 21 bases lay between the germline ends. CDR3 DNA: TGTGCCAGCAGTTGGAGGGCCGGGGCTACAAACACAGATACGCAGTATTTT. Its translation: CASSWRAGATNTDTQYF.

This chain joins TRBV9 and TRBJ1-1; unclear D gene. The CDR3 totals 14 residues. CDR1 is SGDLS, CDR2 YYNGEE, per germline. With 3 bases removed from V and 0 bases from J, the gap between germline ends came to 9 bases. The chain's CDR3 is CASSGGVLNTEAFF. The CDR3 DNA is TGTGCCAGCAGCGGCGGGGTTTTGAACACTGAAGCTTTCTTT.

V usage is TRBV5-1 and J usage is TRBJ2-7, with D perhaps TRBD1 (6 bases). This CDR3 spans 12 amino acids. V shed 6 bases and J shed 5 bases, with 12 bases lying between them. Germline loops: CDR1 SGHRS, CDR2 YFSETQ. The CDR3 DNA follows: TGCGCCAGCACCCAAGGGGGTAACGAGCAGTACTTC. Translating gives CASTQGGNEQYF.

CDR3 loop: CAWSGTGGHQPQHF. In DNA form, the CDR3 reads TGTGCCTGGAGCGGGACAGGGGGCCATCAGCCCCAGCATTTT. The chain links TRBV30 to TRBJ1-5; 12 bases map to TRBD1. This CDR3 is 14 amino acids long. V was pared by 3 bases and J by 5 bases, with 2 bases of the junction left unmatched. Germline CDR1 reads GTSNPN; CDR2 reads SVGIG (reference sequence).

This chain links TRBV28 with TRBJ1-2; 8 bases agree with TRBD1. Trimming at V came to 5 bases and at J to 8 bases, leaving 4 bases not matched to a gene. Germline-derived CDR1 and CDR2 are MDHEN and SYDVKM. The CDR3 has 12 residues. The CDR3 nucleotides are TGTGCCAGCAGTGGACAGGGCTGGGGCTACACCTTC. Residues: CASSGQGWGYTF.

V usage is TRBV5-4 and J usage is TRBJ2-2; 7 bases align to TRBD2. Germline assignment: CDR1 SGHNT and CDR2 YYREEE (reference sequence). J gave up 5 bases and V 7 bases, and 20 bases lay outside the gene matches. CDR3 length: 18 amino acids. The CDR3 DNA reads TGTGCCAGCGGCTCCCTGAGCGGGGCCGAATCTCTAACCGGGGAGCTGTTTTTT. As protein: CASGSLSGAESLTGELFF.

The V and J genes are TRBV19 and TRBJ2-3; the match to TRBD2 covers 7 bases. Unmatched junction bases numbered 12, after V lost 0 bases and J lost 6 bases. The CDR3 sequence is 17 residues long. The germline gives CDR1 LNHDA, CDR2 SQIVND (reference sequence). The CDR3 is CASSIDPAATSWDTQYF. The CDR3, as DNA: TGTGCCAGTAGTATAGATCCAGCGGCGACTAGCTGGGATACGCAGTATTTT.

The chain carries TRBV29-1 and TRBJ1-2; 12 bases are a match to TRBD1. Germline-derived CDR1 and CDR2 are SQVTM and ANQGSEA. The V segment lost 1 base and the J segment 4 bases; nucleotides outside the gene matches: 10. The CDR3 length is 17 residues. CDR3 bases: TGCAGCGTTGAAGGTTCGGGACAGGGGGCGCATCGCTATGGCTACACCTTC. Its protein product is CSVEGSGQGAHRYGYTF.

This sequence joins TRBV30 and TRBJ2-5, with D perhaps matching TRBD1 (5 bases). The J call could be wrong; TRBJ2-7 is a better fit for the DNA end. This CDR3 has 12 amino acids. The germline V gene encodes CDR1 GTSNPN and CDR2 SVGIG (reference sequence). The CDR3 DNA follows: TGTGCCTGGGGCGACAGTTCCTACGAGCAGTACTTC. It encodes CAWGDSSYEQYF.

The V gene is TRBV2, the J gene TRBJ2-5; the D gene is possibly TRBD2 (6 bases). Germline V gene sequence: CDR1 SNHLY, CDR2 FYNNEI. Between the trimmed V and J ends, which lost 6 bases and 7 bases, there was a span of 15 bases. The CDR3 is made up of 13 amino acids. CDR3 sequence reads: CASSRALGGTQYF. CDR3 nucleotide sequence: TGTGCCAGCAGCCGGGCCCTGGGGGGGACCCAGTACTTC.

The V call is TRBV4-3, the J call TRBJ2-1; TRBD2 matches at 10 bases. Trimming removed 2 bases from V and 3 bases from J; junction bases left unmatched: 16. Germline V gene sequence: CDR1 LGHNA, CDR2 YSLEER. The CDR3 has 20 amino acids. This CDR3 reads CASSQTTGTSVVGIYNEQFF. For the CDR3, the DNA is TGCGCCAGCAGCCAAACAACCGGGACTAGCGTTGTAGGGATCTACAATGAGCAGTTCTTC.

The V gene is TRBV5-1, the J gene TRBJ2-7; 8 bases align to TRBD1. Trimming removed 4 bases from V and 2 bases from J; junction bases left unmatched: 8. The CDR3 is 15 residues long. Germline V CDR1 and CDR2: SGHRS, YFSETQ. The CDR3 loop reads CASSPGQGVAYEQYF. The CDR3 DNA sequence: TGCGCCAGCAGCCCCGGACAGGGAGTCGCCTACGAGCAGTACTTC.

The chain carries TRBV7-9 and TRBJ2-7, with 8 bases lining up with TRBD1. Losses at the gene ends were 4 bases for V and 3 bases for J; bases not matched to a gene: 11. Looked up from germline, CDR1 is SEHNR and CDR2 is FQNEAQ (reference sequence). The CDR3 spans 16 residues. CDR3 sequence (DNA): TGTGCCAGCAGCTCAATCGACAGGGGTCAGAGCTACGAGCAGTACTTC. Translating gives CASSSIDRGQSYEQYF.